This TCR beta chain stems from a study of shared clonotypes between healthy human individuals. V lost 3 bases and J lost 6; bases outside the gene matches: 3. The CDR3 covers 14 residues. Germline loops: CDR1 LNHDA, CDR2 SQIVND (reference sequence). The assay was immunoSEQ multiplex PCR, and TCRdb's table has in-frame clones only and misses some. In the table there are roughly 500,000 clones, roughly three quarters of which are singletons. This TCR was recovered from a woman aged 40 to 50 in good health. Some clones in this sample may be carry-over from other donors' samples. The sample taken for sequencing was PBMCs. The chain carries TRBV19 and TRBJ1-5; TRBD1 aligns across 9 bases. The CDR3: CASSMGQGGQPQHF. Written as DNA, the CDR3 is TGTGCCAGTAGTATGGGACAGGGAGGTCAGCCCCAGCATTTT.